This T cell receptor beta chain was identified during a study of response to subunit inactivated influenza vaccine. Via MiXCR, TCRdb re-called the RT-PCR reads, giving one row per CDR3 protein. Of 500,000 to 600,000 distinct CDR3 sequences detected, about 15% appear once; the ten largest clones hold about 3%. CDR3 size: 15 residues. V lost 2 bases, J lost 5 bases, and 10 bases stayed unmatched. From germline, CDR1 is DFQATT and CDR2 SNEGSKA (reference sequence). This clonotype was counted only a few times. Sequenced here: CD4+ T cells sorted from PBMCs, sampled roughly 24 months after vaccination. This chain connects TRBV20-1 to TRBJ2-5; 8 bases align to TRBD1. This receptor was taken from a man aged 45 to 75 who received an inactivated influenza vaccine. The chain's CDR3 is CSARKPGGVEETQYF. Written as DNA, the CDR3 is TGCAGTGCTAGAAAGCCAGGGGGCGTGGAGGAGACCCAGTACTTC.